The present TCR beta chain was sequenced within a study of cytomegalovirus exposure and HLA in healthy donors. About the study: A prior analysis found around 110 million unique TCR beta sequences from 150 million to 200 million T cells.

PCR employed 60 Vbeta and 13 Jbeta primers. The protocol was immunoSEQ multiplex PCR, while the TCRdb copy is restricted to in-frame clones and leaves out a portion. The sample has around 92,000 clones, around 86% seen once; the top ten hold under 4.5%. Broader study findings: A link between a missense DCLRE1C variant and TCR beta V- and J-gene trimming emerged from a later analysis. It was in a later analysis that TCR association rates were seen to vary by HLA locus, highest for DRB1 and lowest for HLA-C.

As for this clone: The antigen is undetermined.

The V gene's germline CDR1 is SGHTA and CDR2 FQGTGA. The V gene lost 0 bases and the J gene lost 0 bases, with 10 bases spanning the gap. The CDR3 has 16 amino acids. The specimen was PBMCs. The TCR originated in a female donor in good health and CMV-seropositive. The chain couples TRBV7-3 to TRBJ2-3, with a possible D match to TRBD2 (6 bases). CDR3 region: CASSLTWAGSTDTQYF. The CDR3 region has the DNA TGTGCCAGCAGCTTAACTTGGGCGGGAAGCACAGATACGCAGTATTTT. The full variable domain, with the rest looked up from reference TRBV7-3 and TRBJ2-3, is GAGVSQTPSNKVTEKGKYVELRCDPISGHTALYWYRQSLGQGPEFLIYFQGTGAADDSGLPNDRFFAVRPEGSVSTLKIQRTERGDSAVYLCASSLTWAGSTDTQYFGPGTRLTVL.